A single sample is the source of the 14 T cell receptor beta chains below, sequenced in a study of blood T cells in healthy people across ages. Through a sample-barcoded 5' primer and a J-beta primer mix, a second PCR was run for about 7 to 12 cycles. MiXCR, applied by TCRdb to the 5' RACE reads, yields one record per CDR3 protein. The sample lists about 1.4 million distinct CDR3 sequences, roughly 59% occurring once. The sequenced sample was blood. The receptor source for this set is a man aged 18 to 35 in good health.

This sequence joins TRBV20-1 and TRBJ2-7; possibly TRBD1 for D (6 bases). This CDR3 is built from 15 residues. Trimming took 6 bases from V and 0 from J, leaving 18 bases between them. CDR1 and CDR2 (germline): DFQATT, SNEGSKA (reference sequence). CDR3 DNA sequence: TGCAGTGCAACCCCTACCGACAGGAGCTCCTACGAGCAGTACTTC. Protein product: CSATPTDRSSYEQYF.

The gene calls are TRBV16 and TRBJ2-7, with a tentative D call TRBD1 (5 bases). The germline V gene has CDR1 KGHSY and CDR2 FQNENV. Between the trimmed V and J ends, which lost 1 base and 5 bases, there was a span of 12 bases. The CDR3 is made up of 14 amino acids. CDR3: CASSQWKGQDEQYF. DNA of the CDR3: TGTGCCAGCAGCCAATGGAAGGGGCAGGACGAGCAGTACTTC.

The chain is built from TRBV3-1 and TRBJ1-2; TRBD1 matches at 10 bases. With V trimmed by 1 base and J by 4 bases, 3 bases remained unmatched. The germline V gene has CDR1 LGHDT and CDR2 YNNKEL (reference sequence). The CDR3 length is 15 residues. The CDR3 loop is CASSQGTGGLYGYTF. The CDR3 DNA follows: TGTGCCAGCAGCCAAGGGACAGGGGGACTCTATGGCTACACCTTC.

This clonotype was counted between two and nine times. The gene calls are TRBV11-1 and TRBJ2-6; tentatively, D is TRBD2 (5 bases). There are 16 residues in the CDR3. Germline loops: CDR1 SGHAT, CDR2 FQDESV (reference sequence). V lost 5 bases and J lost 1, with 12 bases in between. The CDR3 bases are TGTGCCAGCAGCCCACTCGGACTTTCTGGGGCCAACGTCCTGACTTTC. Translated: CASSPLGLSGANVLTF.

A few counts support this clonotype. The chain is built from TRBV25-1 and TRBJ2-7; D ambiguous. This CDR3 contains 11 residues. CDR1 MGHDK and CDR2 SYGVNS come from the germline V gene. V lost 7 bases and J 4 bases, leaving 8 bases between the germline ends. The CDR3 reads CASTEAYEQYF. As DNA, the CDR3 is TGTGCCAGCACAGAGGCATACGAGCAGTACTTC.

This clonotype was seen more than once but under ten times. The V call is TRBV20-1, the J call TRBJ2-7; TRBD2 is a possible D gene (6 bases). The length of the CDR3 is 13 residues. Germline V gene lookup returns CDR1 DFQATT and CDR2 SNEGSKA (reference sequence). Trimming left V 2 bases short and J 4 bases short, with 12 bases between. The CDR3 nucleotides are TGCAGTGCTAGACGGAGGGTTGGATACGAGCAGTACTTC. Encoded protein: CSARRRVGYEQYF.

This clonotype has a handful of counts. The CDR3 DNA reads TGCGCCAGCAGCCAAGGGGGTTCGCCCTACGAGCAGTACTTC. It translates to CASSQGGSPYEQYF. This chain uses TRBV4-1 with TRBJ2-7; D is unresolved. The CDR3 totals 14 residues. Trimming removed 1 base at V and 2 bases at J, with 9 bases between. Per the germline V gene, CDR1 is MGHRA and CDR2 is YSYEKL.

The V and J genes are TRBV20-1 and TRBJ2-7, with a tentative D call TRBD1 (5 bases). The CDR3 is 15 residues long. V dropped 5 bases and J dropped 0 bases, with 17 bases sitting between them. The germline V gene encodes CDR1 DFQATT and CDR2 SNEGSKA (reference sequence). The CDR3 sequence is CSARPPGHPSYEQYF. The DNA for the CDR3 is TGCAGTGCTCGACCGCCAGGACATCCCTCCTACGAGCAGTACTTC.

The rearrangement links TRBV27 to TRBJ2-5, with TRBD1 as a possible D gene (5 bases). This CDR3 spans 14 amino acids. Trimming took 6 bases from V and 5 from J, leaving 16 bases between them. Germline-derived CDR1 and CDR2 are MNHEY and SMNVEV (reference sequence). This CDR3 reads CASRTQGSVETQYF. DNA for the CDR3: TGTGCCAGCAGGACCCAGGGTTCCGTGGAGACCCAGTACTTC.

The CDR3 DNA sequence: TGTGCCATCAAAACAGGGTCGGGGGCAGATACGCAGTATTTT. Amino acids: CAIKTGSGADTQYF. The chain uses TRBV10-3 and TRBJ2-3, with D tentatively TRBD1 or TRBD2 (6 bases each). This CDR3 is 14 amino acids long. Germline CDR1 and CDR2: ENHRY and SYGVKD. V dropped 7 bases and J dropped 4 bases, with 15 bases sitting between them.

The chain joins TRBV14 to TRBJ1-1; unclear D gene. Germline CDR1 is SGHDN and CDR2 is FVKESK. V dropped 0 bases and J dropped 4 bases, with 12 bases sitting between them. This CDR3 is built from 15 residues. This chain's CDR3 is CASSQEEGRGTEAFF. The CDR3 nucleotides are TGTGCCAGCAGCCAAGAAGAAGGTAGAGGCACTGAAGCTTTCTTT.

In nucleotides, the CDR3 is TGTGCCAGCAGTGATGGCAGGGGGCATCAGCCCCAGCATTTT. Its translation is CASSDGRGHQPQHF. The gene calls are TRBV2 and TRBJ1-5; 8 nucleotides match TRBD1. The CDR3 runs to 14 residues. V shed 3 bases, J shed 5 bases, and the junction held 3 bases outside the gene matches. In germline, CDR1 is SNHLY, CDR2 FYNNEI.

This sequence joins TRBV5-1 and TRBJ2-2, with D perhaps matching TRBD1 (6 bases). Trimming left V 4 bases short and J 3 bases short, with 19 bases between. CDR3 length: 17 amino acids. The germline V gene has CDR1 SGHRS and CDR2 YFSETQ. The CDR3 DNA is TGCGCCAGCAGCCCCACGCCCCAGGGGCTAGACACCGGGGAGCTGTTTTTT. The encoded protein is CASSPTPQGLDTGELFF.

This clonotype was observed a few times. The chain links TRBV12-3 or TRBV12-4 to TRBJ2-7; D not resolved. This CDR3 region has 13 residues. Between the trimmed V and J ends, which lost 5 bases and 2 bases, there was a span of 10 bases. CDR3: CASSPRSTYEQYF. CDR3 in DNA: TGTGCCAGCAGTCCCCGGTCCACCTACGAGCAGTACTTC.